The clone carrying this T cell receptor (beta chain) was seen repeatedly, ten times or more. Its antigen is as yet unknown. This sample is drawn from a study of T cells in Graves' hyperthyroidism and ophthalmopathy. RNA transcripts provided the source from which TCR beta CDR3 regions were amplified. Initially, a first-round RT-PCR of the TCR CDR3 employed the HTBI primer set. TCRdb reanalysed the multiplex PCR reads using MiXCR and keeps one entry per CDR3 protein. The sample includes around 350,000 distinct CDR3 sequences, around 13% of them seen just once. General study findings and limits: Most thyroid clonotypes expanded above 0.001 were also detected in blood.

Germline values: CDR1 SNHLY, CDR2 FYNNEI. The CDR3 runs 12 residues. Trimming removed 6 bases from V and 3 bases from J, with 8 bases in between. The chain links TRBV2 to TRBJ1-2; D unclear. Source material: blood. This clonotype was obtained from a woman in her thirties with Graves' ophthalmopathy. The CDR3 DNA sequence: TGTGCCAGCAGAGAGGCGGACTATGGCTACACCTTC. As protein: CASREADYGYTF.